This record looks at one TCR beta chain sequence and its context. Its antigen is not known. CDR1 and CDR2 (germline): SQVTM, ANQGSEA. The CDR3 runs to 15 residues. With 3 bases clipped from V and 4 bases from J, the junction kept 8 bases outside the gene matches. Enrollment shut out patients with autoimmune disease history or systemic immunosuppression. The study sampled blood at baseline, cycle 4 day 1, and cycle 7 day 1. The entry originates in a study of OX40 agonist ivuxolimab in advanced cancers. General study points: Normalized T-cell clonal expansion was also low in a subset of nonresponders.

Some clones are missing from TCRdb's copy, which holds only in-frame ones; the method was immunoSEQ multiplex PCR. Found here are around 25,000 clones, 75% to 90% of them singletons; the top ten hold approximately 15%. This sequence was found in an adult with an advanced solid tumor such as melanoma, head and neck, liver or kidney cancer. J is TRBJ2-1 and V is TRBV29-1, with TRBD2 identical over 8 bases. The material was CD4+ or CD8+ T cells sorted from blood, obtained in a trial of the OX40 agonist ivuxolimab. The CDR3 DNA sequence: TGCAGCGTTGATGCTAGCGGGCGACAATACAATGAGCAGTTCTTC. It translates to CSVDASGRQYNEQFF.